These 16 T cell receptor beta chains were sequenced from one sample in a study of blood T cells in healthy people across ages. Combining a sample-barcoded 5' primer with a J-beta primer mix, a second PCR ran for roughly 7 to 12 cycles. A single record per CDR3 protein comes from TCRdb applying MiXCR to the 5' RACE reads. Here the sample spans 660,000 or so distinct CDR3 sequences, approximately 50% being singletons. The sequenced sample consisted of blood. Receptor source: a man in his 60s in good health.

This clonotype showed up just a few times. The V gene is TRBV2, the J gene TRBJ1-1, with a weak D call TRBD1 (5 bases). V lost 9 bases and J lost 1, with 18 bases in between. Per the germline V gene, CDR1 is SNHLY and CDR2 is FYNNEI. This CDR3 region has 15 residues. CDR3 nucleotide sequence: TGTGCCAGTGGGCCGGCGGGGCAACCGAACACTGAAGCTTTCTTT. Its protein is CASGPAGQPNTEAFF.

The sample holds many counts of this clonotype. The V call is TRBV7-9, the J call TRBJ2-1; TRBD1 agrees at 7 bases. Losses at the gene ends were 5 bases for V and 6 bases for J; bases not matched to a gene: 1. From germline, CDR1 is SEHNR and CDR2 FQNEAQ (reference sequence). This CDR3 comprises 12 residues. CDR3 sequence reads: CASSPGGNEQFF. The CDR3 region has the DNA TGTGCCAGCAGCCCAGGGGGCAATGAGCAGTTCTTC.

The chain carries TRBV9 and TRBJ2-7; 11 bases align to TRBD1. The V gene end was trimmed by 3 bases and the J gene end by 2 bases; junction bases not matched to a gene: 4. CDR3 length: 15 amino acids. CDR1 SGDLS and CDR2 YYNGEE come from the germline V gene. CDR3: CASSARTGGPYEQYF. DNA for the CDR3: TGTGCCAGCAGCGCCCGGACAGGGGGCCCCTACGAGCAGTACTTC.

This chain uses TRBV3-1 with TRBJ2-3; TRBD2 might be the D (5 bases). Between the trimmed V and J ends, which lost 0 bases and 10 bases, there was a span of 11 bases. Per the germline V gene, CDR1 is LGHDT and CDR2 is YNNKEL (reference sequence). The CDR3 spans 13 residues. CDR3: CASSQDPRAAQYF. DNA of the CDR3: TGTGCCAGCAGCCAAGATCCGAGGGCAGCGCAGTATTTT.

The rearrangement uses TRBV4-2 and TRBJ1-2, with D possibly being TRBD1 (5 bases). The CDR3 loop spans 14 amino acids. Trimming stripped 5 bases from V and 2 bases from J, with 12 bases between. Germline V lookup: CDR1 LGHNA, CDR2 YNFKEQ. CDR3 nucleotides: TGTGCCAGCAGCGAGGCCGAGGGGAACTATGGCTACACCTTC. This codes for CASSEAEGNYGYTF.

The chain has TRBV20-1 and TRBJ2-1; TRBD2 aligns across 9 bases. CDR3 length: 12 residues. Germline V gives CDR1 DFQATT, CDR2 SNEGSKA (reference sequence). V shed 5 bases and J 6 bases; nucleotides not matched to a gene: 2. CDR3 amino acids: CSAARGGNEQFF. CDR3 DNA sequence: TGCAGTGCTGCGCGGGGGGGCAATGAGCAGTTCTTC.

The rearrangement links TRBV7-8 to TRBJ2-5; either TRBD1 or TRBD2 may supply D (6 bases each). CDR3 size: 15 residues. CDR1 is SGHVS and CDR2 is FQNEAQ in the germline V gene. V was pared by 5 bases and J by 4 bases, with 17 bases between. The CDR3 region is CASSLVGGRVETQYF. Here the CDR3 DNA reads TGTGCCAGCAGCCTGGTCGGGGGCAGGGTAGAGACCCAGTACTTC.

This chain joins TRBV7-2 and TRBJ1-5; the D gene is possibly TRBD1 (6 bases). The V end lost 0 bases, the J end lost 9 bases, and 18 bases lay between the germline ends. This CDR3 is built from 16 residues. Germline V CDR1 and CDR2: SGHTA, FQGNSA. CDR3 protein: CASSLAPGHRSLPQHF. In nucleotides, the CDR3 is TGTGCCAGCAGCTTAGCTCCGGGACATCGTAGTTTGCCCCAGCATTTT.

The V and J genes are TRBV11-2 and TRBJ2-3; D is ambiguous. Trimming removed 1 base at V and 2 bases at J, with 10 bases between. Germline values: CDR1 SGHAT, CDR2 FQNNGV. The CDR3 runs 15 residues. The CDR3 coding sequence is TGTGCCAGCAGCTTAGGGGCGCAGACCACAGATACGCAGTATTTT. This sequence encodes CASSLGAQTTDTQYF. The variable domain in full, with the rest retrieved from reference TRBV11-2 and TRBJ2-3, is EAGVAQSPRYKIIEKRQSVAFWCNPISGHATLYWYQQILGQGPKLLIQFQNNGVVDDSQLPKDRFSAERLKGVDSTLKIQPAKLEDSAVYLCASSLGAQTTDTQYFGPGTRLTVL.

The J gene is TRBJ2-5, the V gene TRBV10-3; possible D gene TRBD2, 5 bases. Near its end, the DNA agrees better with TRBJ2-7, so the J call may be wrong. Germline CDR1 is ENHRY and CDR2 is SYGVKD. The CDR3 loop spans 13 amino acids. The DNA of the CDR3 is TGTGCCATCAGAGACTTGGAGGAAGGCGAGCAGTACTTC. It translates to CAIRDLEEGEQYF.

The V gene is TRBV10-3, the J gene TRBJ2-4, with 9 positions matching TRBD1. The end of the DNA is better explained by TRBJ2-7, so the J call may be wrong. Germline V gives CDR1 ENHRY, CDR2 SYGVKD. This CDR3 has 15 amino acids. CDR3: CAISETGTGLSEQYF. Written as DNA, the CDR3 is TGTGCCATCAGTGAGACCGGGACAGGGTTGAGCGAGCAGTACTTC.

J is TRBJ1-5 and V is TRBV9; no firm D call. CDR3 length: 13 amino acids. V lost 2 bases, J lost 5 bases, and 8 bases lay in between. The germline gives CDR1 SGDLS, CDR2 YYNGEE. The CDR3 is CASSVDGDQPQHF. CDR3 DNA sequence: TGTGCCAGCAGCGTGGACGGGGATCAGCCCCAGCATTTT.

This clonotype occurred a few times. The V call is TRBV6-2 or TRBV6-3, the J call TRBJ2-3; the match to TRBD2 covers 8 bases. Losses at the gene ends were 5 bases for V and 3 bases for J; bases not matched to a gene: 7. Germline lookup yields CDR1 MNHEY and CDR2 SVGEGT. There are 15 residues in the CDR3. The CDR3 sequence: CASSPRGGGTDTQYF. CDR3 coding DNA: TGTGCCAGCAGTCCTCGGGGGGGCGGGACAGATACGCAGTATTTT.

The CDR3 spells CASSQGVLEAAEQFF. The CDR3 DNA is TGTGCCAGCAGCCAAGGAGTCTTAGAGGCGGCTGAGCAGTTCTTC. The J gene is TRBJ2-1, the V gene TRBV3-1; no clear D gene. The CDR3 covers 15 residues. Per the germline V gene, CDR1 is LGHDT and CDR2 is YNNKEL (reference sequence). V lost 1 base and J 9 bases, leaving 16 bases between the germline ends.

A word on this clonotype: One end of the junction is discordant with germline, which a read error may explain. CDR3 residues: CASSPPVGVNGQFF. The CDR3 region has the DNA TGTGCCAGCTCACCACCGGTAGGGGTAAATGGGCAGTTCTTC. V gene TRBV18 combines with J gene TRBJ2-1; weak D call: TRBD1 (5 bases). Per germline, CDR1 KGHSH and CDR2 LQKENI. The CDR3 covers 14 residues.

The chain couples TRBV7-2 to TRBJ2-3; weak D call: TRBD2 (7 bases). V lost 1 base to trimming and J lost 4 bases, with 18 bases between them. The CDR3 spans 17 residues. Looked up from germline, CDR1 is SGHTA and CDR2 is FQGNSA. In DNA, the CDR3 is TGTGCCAGCAGCTTAGGTCATGGAGGGGGGGCCCCAGATACGCAGTATTTT. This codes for CASSLGHGGGAPDTQYF. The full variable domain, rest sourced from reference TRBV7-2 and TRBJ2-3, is GAGVSQSPSNKVTEKGKDVELRCDPISGHTALYWYRQSLGQGLEFLIYFQGNSAPDKSGLPSDRFSAERTGGSVSTLTIQRTQQEDSAVYLCASSLGHGGGAPDTQYFGPGTRLTVL.